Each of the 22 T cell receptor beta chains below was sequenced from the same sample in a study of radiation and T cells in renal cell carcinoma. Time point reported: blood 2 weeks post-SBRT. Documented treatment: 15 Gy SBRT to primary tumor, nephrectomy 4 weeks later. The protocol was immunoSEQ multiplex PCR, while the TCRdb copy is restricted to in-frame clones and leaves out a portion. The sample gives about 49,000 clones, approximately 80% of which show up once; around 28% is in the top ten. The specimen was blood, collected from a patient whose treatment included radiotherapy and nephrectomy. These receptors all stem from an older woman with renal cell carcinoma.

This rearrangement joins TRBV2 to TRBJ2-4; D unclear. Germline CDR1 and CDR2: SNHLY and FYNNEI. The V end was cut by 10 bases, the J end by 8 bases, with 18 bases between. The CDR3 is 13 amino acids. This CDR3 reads CATRPGSWDIQYF. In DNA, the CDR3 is TGTGCCACCCGTCCGGGTTCCTGGGACATTCAGTACTTC.

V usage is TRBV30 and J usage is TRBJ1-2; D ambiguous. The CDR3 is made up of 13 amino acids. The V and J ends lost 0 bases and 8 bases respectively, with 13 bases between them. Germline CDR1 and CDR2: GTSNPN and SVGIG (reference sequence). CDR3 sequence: CAWSVSRAEGYTF. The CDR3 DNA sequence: TGTGCCTGGAGTGTGTCCCGGGCGGAAGGCTACACCTTC.

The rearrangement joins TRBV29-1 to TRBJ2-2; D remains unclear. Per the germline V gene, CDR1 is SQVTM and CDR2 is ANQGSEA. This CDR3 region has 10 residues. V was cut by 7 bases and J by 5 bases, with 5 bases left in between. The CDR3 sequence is CSGGTGELFF. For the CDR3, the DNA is TGCAGCGGGGGTACCGGGGAGCTGTTTTTT.

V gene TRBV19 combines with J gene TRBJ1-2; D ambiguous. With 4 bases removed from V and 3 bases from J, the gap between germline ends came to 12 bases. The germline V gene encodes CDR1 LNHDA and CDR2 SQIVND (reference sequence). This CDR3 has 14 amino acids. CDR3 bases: TGTGCCAGTAGTACTCTCGAAGGGTACTATGGCTACACCTTC. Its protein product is CASSTLEGYYGYTF.

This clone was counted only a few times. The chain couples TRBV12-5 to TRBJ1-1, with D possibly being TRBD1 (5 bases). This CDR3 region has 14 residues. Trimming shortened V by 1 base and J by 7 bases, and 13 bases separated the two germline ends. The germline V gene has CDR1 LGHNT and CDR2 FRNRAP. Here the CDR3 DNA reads TGTGCTAGTGGTTTGGGCGTAGGGAGGGGTGAAGCTTTCTTT. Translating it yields CASGLGVGRGEAFF.

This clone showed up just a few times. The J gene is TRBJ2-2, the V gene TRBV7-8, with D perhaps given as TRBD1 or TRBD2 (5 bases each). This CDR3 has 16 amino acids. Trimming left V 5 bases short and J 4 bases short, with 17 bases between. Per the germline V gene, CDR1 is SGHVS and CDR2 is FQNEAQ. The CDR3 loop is CASSPRGASGTGELFF. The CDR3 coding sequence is TGTGCCAGCAGCCCCAGAGGGGCGTCGGGCACCGGGGAGCTGTTTTTT.

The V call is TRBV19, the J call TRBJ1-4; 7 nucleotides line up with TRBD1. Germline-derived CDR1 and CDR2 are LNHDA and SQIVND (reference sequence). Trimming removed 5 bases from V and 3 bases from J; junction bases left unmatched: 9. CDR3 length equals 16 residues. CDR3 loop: CASSPRTGSSNEKLFF. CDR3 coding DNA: TGTGCCAGTAGTCCAAGGACAGGCTCCTCTAATGAAAAACTGTTTTTT. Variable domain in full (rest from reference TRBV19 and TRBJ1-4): DGGITQSPKYLFRKEGQNVTLSCEQNLNHDAMYWYRQDPGQGLRLIYYSQIVNDFQKGDIAEGYSVSREKKESFPLTVTSAQKNPTAFYLCASSPRTGSSNEKLFFGSGTQLSVL.

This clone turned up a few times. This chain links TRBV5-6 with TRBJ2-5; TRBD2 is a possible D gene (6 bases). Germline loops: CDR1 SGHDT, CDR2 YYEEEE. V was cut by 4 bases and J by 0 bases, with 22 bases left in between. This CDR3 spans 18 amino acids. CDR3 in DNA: TGTGCCAGCAGCCCAAGGGACTGGGAGGCCCCGTACCAAGAGACCCAGTACTTC. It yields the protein CASSPRDWEAPYQETQYF. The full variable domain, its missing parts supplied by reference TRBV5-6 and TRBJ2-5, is DAGVTQSPTHLIKTRGQQVTLRCSPKSGHDTVSWYQQALGQGPQFIFQYYEEEERQRGNFPDRFSGHQFPNYSSELNVNALLLGDSALYLCASSPRDWEAPYQETQYFGPGTRLLVL.

CDR3 nucleotide sequence: TGCGCCAGCAGCTTGGAATACAATGAGCAGTTCTTC. Protein sequence: CASSLEYNEQFF. The chain joins TRBV5-1 to TRBJ2-1; D unresolved. Germline V CDR1 and CDR2: SGHRS, YFSETQ. This CDR3 contains 12 residues. Trimming cost V 0 bases and J 4 bases, with 2 bases left between them.

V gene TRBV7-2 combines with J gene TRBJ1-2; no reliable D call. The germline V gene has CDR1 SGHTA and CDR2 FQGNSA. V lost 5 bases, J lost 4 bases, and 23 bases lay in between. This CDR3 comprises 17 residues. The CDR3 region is CASSARTAVLTGYGYTF. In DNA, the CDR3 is TGTGCCAGCAGCGCTAGGACGGCTGTGCTCACGGGCTATGGCTACACCTTC.

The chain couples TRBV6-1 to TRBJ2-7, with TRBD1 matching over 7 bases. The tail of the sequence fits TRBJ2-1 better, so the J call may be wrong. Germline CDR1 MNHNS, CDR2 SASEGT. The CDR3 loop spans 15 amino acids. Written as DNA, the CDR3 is TGTGCCAGCAGAGGGGATTGGACAGGCGTGATAGGGCAGTTCTTC. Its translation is CASRGDWTGVIGQFF.

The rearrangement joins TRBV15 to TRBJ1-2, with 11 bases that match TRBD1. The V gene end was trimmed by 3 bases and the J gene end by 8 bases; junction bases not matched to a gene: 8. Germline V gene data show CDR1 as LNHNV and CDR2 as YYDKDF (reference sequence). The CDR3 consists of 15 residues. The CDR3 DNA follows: TGTGCCACCAGCAGTCGGACAGGGGGCGCGGAAGGCTACACCTTC. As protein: CATSSRTGGAEGYTF.

As DNA, the CDR3 is TGCGCCAGCAGCCCTGGACTAGCGGGAGGGCAAGAGCAGTTCTTC. It codes for CASSPGLAGGQEQFF. This chain links TRBV5-1 with TRBJ2-1; 15 bases fit TRBD2. Trimming took 4 bases from V and 10 from J; bases not matched to a gene: 6. The CDR3 loop spans 15 amino acids. CDR1 SGHRS and CDR2 YFSETQ come from the germline V gene.

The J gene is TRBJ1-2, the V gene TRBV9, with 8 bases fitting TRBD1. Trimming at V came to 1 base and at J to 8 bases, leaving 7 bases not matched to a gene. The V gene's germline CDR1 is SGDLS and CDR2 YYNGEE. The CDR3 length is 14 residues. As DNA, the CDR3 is TGTGCCAGCAGCGTACAGGGGGCGGTTGGAGGCTACACCTTC. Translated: CASSVQGAVGGYTF.

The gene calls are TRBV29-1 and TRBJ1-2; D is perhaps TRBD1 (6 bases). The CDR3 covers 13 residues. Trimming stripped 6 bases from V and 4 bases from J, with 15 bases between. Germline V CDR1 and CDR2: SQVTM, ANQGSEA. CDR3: CSVGGDRLYGYTF. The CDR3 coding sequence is TGCAGCGTGGGGGGCGACAGGCTCTATGGCTACACCTTC.

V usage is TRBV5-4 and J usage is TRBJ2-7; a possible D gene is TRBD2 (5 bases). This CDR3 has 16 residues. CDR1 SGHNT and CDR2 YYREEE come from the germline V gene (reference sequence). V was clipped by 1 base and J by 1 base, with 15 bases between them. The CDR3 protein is CASSLLLASDSYEQYF. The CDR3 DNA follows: TGTGCCAGCAGCTTGCTCCTAGCCTCTGATTCCTACGAGCAGTACTTC.

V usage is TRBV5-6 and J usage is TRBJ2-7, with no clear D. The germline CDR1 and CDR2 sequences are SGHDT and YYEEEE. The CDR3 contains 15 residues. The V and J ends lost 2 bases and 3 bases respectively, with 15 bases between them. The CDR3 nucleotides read TGTGCCAGCAGCTTAGGTCGCCGTCCCTTCTACGAGCAGTACTTC. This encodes CASSLGRRPFYEQYF.

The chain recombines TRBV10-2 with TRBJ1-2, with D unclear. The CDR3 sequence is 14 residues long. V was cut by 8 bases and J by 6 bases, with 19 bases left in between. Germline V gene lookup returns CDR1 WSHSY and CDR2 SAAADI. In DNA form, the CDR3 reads TGCGCCAGCTCGTTTTGGAGTGGTGATGATGGCTACACCTTC. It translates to CASSFWSGDDGYTF.

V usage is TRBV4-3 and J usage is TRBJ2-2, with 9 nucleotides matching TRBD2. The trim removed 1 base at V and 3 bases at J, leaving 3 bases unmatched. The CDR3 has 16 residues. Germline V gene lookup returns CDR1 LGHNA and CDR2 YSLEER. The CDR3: CASSQGLADYTGELFF. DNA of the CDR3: TGCGCCAGCAGCCAAGGACTAGCGGACTACACCGGGGAGCTGTTTTTT.

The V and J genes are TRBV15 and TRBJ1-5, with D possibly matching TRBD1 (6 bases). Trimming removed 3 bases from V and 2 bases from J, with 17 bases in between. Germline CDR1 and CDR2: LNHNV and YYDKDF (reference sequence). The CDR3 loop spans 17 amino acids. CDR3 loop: CATSRASLGAGNQPQHF. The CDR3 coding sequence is TGTGCCACCAGCAGGGCCAGTTTGGGGGCGGGCAATCAGCCCCAGCATTTT.

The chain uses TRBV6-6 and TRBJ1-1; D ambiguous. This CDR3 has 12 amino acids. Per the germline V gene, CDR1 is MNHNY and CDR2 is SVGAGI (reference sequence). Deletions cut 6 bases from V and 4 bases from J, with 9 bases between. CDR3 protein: CASSAVRTEAFF. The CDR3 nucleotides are TGTGCCAGCAGCGCAGTTCGCACTGAAGCTTTCTTT.

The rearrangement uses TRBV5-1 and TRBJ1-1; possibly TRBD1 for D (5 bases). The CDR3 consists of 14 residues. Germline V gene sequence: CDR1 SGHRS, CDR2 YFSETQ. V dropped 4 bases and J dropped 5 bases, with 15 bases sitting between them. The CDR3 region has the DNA TGCGCCAGCAGCCCCAGCGGACACCCAACTGAAGCTTTCTTT. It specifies CASSPSGHPTEAFF.